This T cell receptor (beta chain) was recorded in a study of radiation and T cells in renal cell carcinoma. Libraries were prepared by immunoSEQ multiplex PCR; TCRdb keeps only in-frame clonotypes and omits some of them. The sample carries thousands of clones, less than 80% recorded once. On this clone: Its target is unknown.

Study-wide findings and caveats: Compared with controls, irradiated tumors showed greater TCR clonality.

Treatment: treatment-naive control, cytoreductive nephrectomy. Control samples are tumors resected by cytoreductive nephrectomy without prior radiation. Trimming pared 0 bases from V and 3 bases from J, leaving 15 bases between. CDR3 length: 16 amino acids. CDR1 is SGHRS, CDR2 YFSETQ, per germline. Sequences were derived from tumor tissue, sampled from a patient whose treatment was nephrectomy without radiotherapy. This TCR came from a man aged 55 to 70 with renal cell carcinoma. The chain employs TRBV5-1 and TRBJ2-5; either TRBD1 or TRBD2 may fit D (5 bases each). CDR3 in amino acids: CASSLEGPWSEETQYF. The CDR3 DNA is TGCGCCAGCAGCTTGGAGGGACCGTGGTCGGAAGAGACCCAGTACTTC.